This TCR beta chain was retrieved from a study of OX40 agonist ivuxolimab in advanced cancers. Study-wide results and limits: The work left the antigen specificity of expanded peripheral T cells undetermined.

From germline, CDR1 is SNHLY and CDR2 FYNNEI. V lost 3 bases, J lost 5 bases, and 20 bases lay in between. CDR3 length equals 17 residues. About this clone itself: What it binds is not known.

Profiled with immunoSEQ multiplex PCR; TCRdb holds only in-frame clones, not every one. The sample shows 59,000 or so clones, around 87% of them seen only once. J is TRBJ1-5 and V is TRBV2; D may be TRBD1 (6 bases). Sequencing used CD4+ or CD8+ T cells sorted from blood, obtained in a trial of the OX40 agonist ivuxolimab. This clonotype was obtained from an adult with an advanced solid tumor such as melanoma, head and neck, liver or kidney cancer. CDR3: CASSEELARGPDQPQHF. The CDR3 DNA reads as TGTGCCAGCAGTGAGGAACTCGCACGGGGGCCGGATCAGCCCCAGCATTTT.